This is a list of T cell receptor beta chains from one sample in a study of T cell responses to AZD1222 COVID-19 vaccine. Sequenced by immunoSEQ multiplex PCR; TCRdb stores in-frame clones only, minus some. Here the sample spans roughly 200,000 clones, 88% being singletons. The sample here was peripheral blood, taken on day 0 of AZD1222 vaccination. The receptors come from an adult in good health. Both conserved end residues are part of each CDR3. The order of the fields is clone size, D gene, V gene, J gene, CDR3 DNA, CDR3 protein. The D gene is left open where the match is weak. For some rows the clone size is stated as once, few or many, or as a class when expanded; others skip it.

abundance: .; d_gene: .; v_gene: TRBV7-9; j_gene: TRBJ2-3; CDR3nt: TGTGCCAGCAGCTTAGGAAGTAAGGACCCTCTAATGGATACGCAGTATTTT; CDR3aa: CASSLGSKDPLMDTQYF
abundance: .; d_gene: TRBD1; v_gene: TRBV7-2; j_gene: TRBJ2-1; CDR3nt: TGTGCCAGCAGCTTAACGGGACAGGGCTACAATGAGCAGTTCTTC; CDR3aa: CASSLTGQGYNEQFF
abundance: many; d_gene: TRBD2; v_gene: TRBV7-2; j_gene: TRBJ2-3; CDR3nt: TGTGCCAGCAGCTTTACTAGCGGGGGGGATACGCAGTATTTT; CDR3aa: CASSFTSGGDTQYF
abundance: .; d_gene: .; v_gene: TRBV10-1; j_gene: TRBJ2-2; CDR3nt: TGCGCCAGCAGTGAGTCGAGGCAGGGAGGCACCGGGGAGCTGTTTTTT; CDR3aa: CASSESRQGGTGELFF
abundance: .; d_gene: TRBD1; v_gene: TRBV6-6; j_gene: TRBJ1-6; CDR3nt: TGTGCCAGCAGACCCGGGACAGGCTCCAACGATTCACCCCTCCACTTT; CDR3aa: CASRPGTGSNDSPLHF
abundance: .; d_gene: TRBD1; v_gene: TRBV2; j_gene: TRBJ1-2; CDR3nt: TGTGCCAGCACCGGACAGGGGGCAGATGGCTACACCTTC; CDR3aa: CASTGQGADGYTF
abundance: few; d_gene: .; v_gene: TRBV7-2; j_gene: TRBJ1-5; CDR3nt: TGTGCCAGCAGGGGTGCGGGGCTAGGTCAGCCCCAGCATTTT; CDR3aa: CASRGAGLGQPQHF
abundance: .; d_gene: TRBD1; v_gene: TRBV9; j_gene: TRBJ1-3; CDR3nt: TGTGCCAGCAGCGTGGGTGACAGGGCCTCTGGAAACACCATATATTTT; CDR3aa: CASSVGDRASGNTIYF
abundance: .; d_gene: TRBD1; v_gene: TRBV24-1; j_gene: TRBJ2-2; CDR3nt: TGTGCCACCAGTGATTTAGAAGAGACAGGGGGCTCCGGGGAGCTGTTTTTT; CDR3aa: CATSDLEETGGSGELFF
abundance: .; d_gene: .; v_gene: TRBV5-8; j_gene: TRBJ1-1; CDR3nt: TGTGCCAGCAGCTTAAGGGGTGGTACTGAAGCTTTCTTT; CDR3aa: CASSLRGGTEAFF
abundance: .; d_gene: .; v_gene: TRBV19; j_gene: TRBJ2-7; CDR3nt: TGTGCCAGTAGTATAGCCCGGGGGCGGGAGCAGTACTTC; CDR3aa: CASSIARGREQYF
abundance: .; d_gene: .; v_gene: TRBV19; j_gene: TRBJ1-6; CDR3nt: TGTGCCAGTACCCGGACCTGGGGGGGTGGTTCACCCCTCCACTTT; CDR3aa: CASTRTWGGGSPLHF
abundance: .; d_gene: TRBD2; v_gene: TRBV19; j_gene: TRBJ2-2; CDR3nt: TGTGCCAGTAGTATGCCACCCCTAGCGGCCGGGTTGGACACCGGGGAGCTGTTTTTT; CDR3aa: CASSMPPLAAGLDTGELFF
abundance: .; d_gene: .; v_gene: TRBV7-9; j_gene: TRBJ1-2; CDR3nt: TGTGCCAGCAGCCACGCCGACAGGACCTATGGCTACACCTTC; CDR3aa: CASSHADRTYGYTF
abundance: .; d_gene: .; v_gene: TRBV10-2; j_gene: TRBJ1-1; CDR3nt: TGCGCCAGCAGTGAGTCGGGGTACACTGAAGCTTTCTTT; CDR3aa: CASSESGYTEAFF
abundance: once; d_gene: .; v_gene: TRBV7-9; j_gene: TRBJ2-7; CDR3nt: TGTGCCGGGGGCGGGGGACCCTACGAGCAGTACTTC; CDR3aa: CAGGGGPYEQYF
abundance: .; d_gene: TRBD1; v_gene: TRBV6-5; j_gene: TRBJ1-1; CDR3nt: TGTGCCAGCAGTAGACAGGGGCTAAACACTGAAGCTTTCTTT; CDR3aa: CASSRQGLNTEAFF
abundance: .; d_gene: .; v_gene: TRBV18; j_gene: TRBJ2-5; CDR3nt: TGTGCCAGCTCACCACCGGCCACCTGGGGAGAGACCCAGTACTTC; CDR3aa: CASSPPATWGETQYF
abundance: .; d_gene: TRBD1; v_gene: TRBV5-4; j_gene: TRBJ2-2; CDR3nt: TGTGCCAGCAGCTACGGACAGGCCACCACCGGGGAGCTGTTTTTT; CDR3aa: CASSYGQATTGELFF
abundance: .; d_gene: .; v_gene: TRBV5-1; j_gene: TRBJ1-1; CDR3nt: TGCGCCAGCAGCTTGGGAGACGGTGGAACTGAAGCTTTCTTT; CDR3aa: CASSLGDGGTEAFF
abundance: .; d_gene: .; v_gene: TRBV4-1; j_gene: TRBJ2-2; CDR3nt: TGCGCCAGCAGCCTGGGACCAAACACCGGGGAGCTGTTTTTT; CDR3aa: CASSLGPNTGELFF
abundance: .; d_gene: .; v_gene: TRBV28; j_gene: TRBJ1-3; CDR3nt: TGTGCCAGCAGTCCGACGGGGGCCCTCTCTGGAAACACCATATATTTT; CDR3aa: CASSPTGALSGNTIYF
abundance: .; d_gene: TRBD1; v_gene: TRBV6-5; j_gene: TRBJ2-5; CDR3nt: TGTGCCAGCAGCAGGGACAGATCGGGGGAGACCCAGTACTTC; CDR3aa: CASSRDRSGETQYF
abundance: .; d_gene: .; v_gene: TRBV30; j_gene: TRBJ1-5; CDR3nt: TGTGCCTGGAGTGTTGGTAGGGATCAGCCCCAGCATTTT; CDR3aa: CAWSVGRDQPQHF
abundance: .; d_gene: .; v_gene: TRBV11-1; j_gene: TRBJ1-6; CDR3nt: TGTGCCAGCAGCAAAAGACAGGTCTCCTATAATTCACCCCTCCACTTT; CDR3aa: CASSKRQVSYNSPLHF
abundance: .; d_gene: TRBD1; v_gene: TRBV28; j_gene: TRBJ1-3; CDR3nt: TGTGCCAGCAGCCCTGGACAGGGCCAAAGCTCTGGAAACACCATATATTTT; CDR3aa: CASSPGQGQSSGNTIYF
abundance: .; d_gene: .; v_gene: TRBV4-1; j_gene: TRBJ1-2; CDR3nt: TGCGCCAGCAGCCAATGGCAGGGCCCGAACTATGGCTACACCTTC; CDR3aa: CASSQWQGPNYGYTF
abundance: .; d_gene: .; v_gene: TRBV5-4; j_gene: TRBJ2-3; CDR3nt: TGTGCCAGCAGCATACGGACGGGCACAGATACGCAGTATTTT; CDR3aa: CASSIRTGTDTQYF
abundance: .; d_gene: TRBD1; v_gene: TRBV11-2; j_gene: TRBJ1-4; CDR3nt: TGTGCCAGCAGCTTGGGGACAGGGCCTAATGAAAAACTGTTTTTT; CDR3aa: CASSLGTGPNEKLFF
abundance: few; d_gene: .; v_gene: TRBV6-2/TRBV6-3; j_gene: TRBJ1-1; CDR3nt: TGTGCCAGCAGTTACTCCGGGACGGCCACTGAAGCTTTCTTT; CDR3aa: CASSYSGTATEAFF
abundance: .; d_gene: TRBD2; v_gene: TRBV9; j_gene: TRBJ2-7; CDR3nt: TGTGCCAGCAGCGTAGCTACGAGTAGCGGGGCCTACGAGCAGTACTTC; CDR3aa: CASSVATSSGAYEQYF
abundance: .; d_gene: .; v_gene: TRBV6-5; j_gene: TRBJ2-7; CDR3nt: TGTGCCAGCAGTTACCCCTCGCGGAGCGAGCAGTACTTC; CDR3aa: CASSYPSRSEQYF
abundance: .; d_gene: TRBD2; v_gene: TRBV28; j_gene: TRBJ2-1; CDR3nt: TGTGCCAGTCTCTTCCCCGGGGGGAGGAATGAGCAGTTCTTC; CDR3aa: CASLFPGGRNEQFF
abundance: .; d_gene: TRBD1; v_gene: TRBV5-6; j_gene: TRBJ1-5; CDR3nt: TGTGCCAGCAGCTCAACTCCGGGACAGGGGAATCAGCCCCAGCATTTT; CDR3aa: CASSSTPGQGNQPQHF
abundance: .; d_gene: .; v_gene: TRBV5-5; j_gene: TRBJ1-1; CDR3nt: TGTGCCAGCAGCTTGGCCAGACGAGGGTGGATGAACACTGAAGCTTTCTTT; CDR3aa: CASSLARRGWMNTEAFF
abundance: .; d_gene: TRBD1; v_gene: TRBV30; j_gene: TRBJ1-1; CDR3nt: TGTGCCTGGAGCCAATACAGGGGAAACACTGAAGCTTTCTTT; CDR3aa: CAWSQYRGNTEAFF
abundance: .; d_gene: .; v_gene: TRBV27; j_gene: TRBJ2-1; CDR3nt: TGTGCCAGCAGTTTCTCCCTCCGTGGCTGGGTTAACGAGCAGTTCTTC; CDR3aa: CASSFSLRGWVNEQFF
abundance: .; d_gene: .; v_gene: TRBV5-1; j_gene: TRBJ1-2; CDR3nt: TGCGCCAGCAACGAAGGGGGGGAAAACTATGGCTACACCTTC; CDR3aa: CASNEGGENYGYTF
abundance: .; d_gene: .; v_gene: TRBV7-3; j_gene: TRBJ1-2; CDR3nt: TGTGCCCTCCCCGACTATGGCTACACCTTC; CDR3aa: CALPDYGYTF
abundance: .; d_gene: TRBD1; v_gene: TRBV9; j_gene: TRBJ1-6; CDR3nt: TGTGCCAGCAGCCCCAGACAGGGATTAGATTCACCCCTCCACTTT; CDR3aa: CASSPRQGLDSPLHF
abundance: .; d_gene: .; v_gene: TRBV3-1/TRBV3-2; j_gene: TRBJ2-7; CDR3nt: TGTGCCAGCAGCCAAACAGGGTTGCCCTACGAGCAGTACTTC; CDR3aa: CASSQTGLPYEQYF
abundance: .; d_gene: TRBD2; v_gene: TRBV7-3; j_gene: TRBJ2-3; CDR3nt: TGTGCCAGCAGCTTAAGCGGGGGGCAGTTGAATACGCAGTATTTT; CDR3aa: CASSLSGGQLNTQYF
abundance: .; d_gene: .; v_gene: TRBV6-1; j_gene: TRBJ1-6; CDR3nt: TGTGCCAGCAGTGGACCTCCCGTTGTGACGGGGAATTCACCCCTCCACTTT; CDR3aa: CASSGPPVVTGNSPLHF
abundance: .; d_gene: TRBD1; v_gene: TRBV7-9; j_gene: TRBJ2-7; CDR3nt: TGTGCCAGCAGCGCCACAGGGGGCAGGAACGAGCAGTACTTC; CDR3aa: CASSATGGRNEQYF